The source of this TCR beta chain is a study of T cell repertoires in cytomegalovirus infection. Across the study: Indicated by public TCR beta signatures were CMV infection and matching HLA type. Findings of the study overall: Carriers of CMV plus the relevant HLA were identified by cumulative public TCR beta family frequency. Predominance within the ex vivo response was attributable to HLA-C-restricted CMV-specific TCR beta clonotypes.

Comments on this clonotype: Its antigen is undetermined.

Each CDR3 protein gets one entry after TCRdb re-called the reads with MiXCR. This sample has around 740,000 distinct CDR3 sequences, with about a third found just once. In germline, CDR1 is ENHRY, CDR2 SYGVKD. The CDR3 covers 15 residues. Trimming took off 0 bases at V and 6 bases at J, with 15 bases between the two ends. The TCR originated in a human donor in good health (CMV status not recorded). Some clones in this sample may be carry-over from other donors' samples. The chain has TRBV10-3 and TRBJ2-7, with D possibly being TRBD1 (5 bases). The sequencing input was PBMCs. CDR3 in DNA: TGTGCCATCAGTGAGTCCAGCACAGGCCCTCGCGAGCAGTACTTC. Its protein is CAISESSTGPREQYF.